This entry features one T cell receptor (beta chain) sequence. The data originate from a study of blood T cell repertoires in COVID-19. Only in-frame clones appear in the TCRdb table, and some are missing; sequencing was by immunoSEQ multiplex PCR. The data hold approximately 310,000 clones, with around 87% observed a single time. This CDR3 is 15 amino acids long. CDR1 LGHDT and CDR2 YNNKEL come from the germline V gene (reference sequence). J lost 8 bases, V lost 1 base, and 7 bases had no gene match. The sequence was collected from a man over 45 with active or convalescent COVID-19. The specimen was peripheral blood. This sequence joins TRBV3-1 (or the pseudogene TRBV3-2) and TRBJ1-4, with 7 bases identical to TRBD1. For the CDR3, the DNA is TGTGCCAGCAGCCAAGGGAGACAGGGTCGGGAAAAACTGTTTTTT. This sequence encodes CASSQGRQGREKLFF.